This T cell receptor beta chain was documented in a study of CD8+CD57+ T cells in acquired aplastic anemia. The wider study: The average for DNA from sorted CD4+ and CD8+ cells was roughly 3 ug.

By flow cytometry, patients selected for sequencing had shown an expansion of CD8+CD57+ cells. V gave up 4 bases and J gave up 7 bases, with 17 bases separating them. Germline CDR1 reads SNHLY; CDR2 reads FYNNEI. There are 14 residues in the CDR3. This clonotype was counted only a few times. The use of genomic DNA as template underpinned the TCR beta VDJ and CDR3 profiling. TCRdb processed the reads anew with MiXCR; each CDR3 protein has one entry. This table has 150,000 to 200,000 distinct CDR3 sequences, around half appearing once. Sequencing was done on a sample of sorted CD4+, CD8+, or CD8+CD57+ T cells (not recorded which) from PBMCs. The origin of this receptor is a human donor with aplastic anemia. The chain employs TRBV2 and TRBJ2-7; TRBD1 might be the D (6 bases). In DNA form, the CDR3 reads TGTGCCAGCAGTGCAACCGGGACCACAGGGGAGCAGTACTTC. This sequence encodes CASSATGTTGEQYF.